Below, 2 T cell receptor beta chains from the same sample are listed, as sequenced in a study of blood T cell repertoires in COVID-19. Profiling relied on immunoSEQ multiplex PCR, and the TCRdb table lists in-frame clones only, not all of them. This table holds some 140,000 clones, around 80% found once. The sample comprised peripheral blood. The source of these receptors is a man older than 75 with acute or convalescent COVID-19.

The J gene is TRBJ1-4, the V gene TRBV2; D uncertain. Germline V lookup: CDR1 SNHLY, CDR2 FYNNEI. This CDR3 is 15 amino acids long. Trimming removed 4 bases from V and 7 bases from J, with 16 bases in between. Written as DNA, the CDR3 is TGTGCCAGCAGTGGCGCGACACGTTCGATTGAAAAACTGTTTTTT. Its translation is CASSGATRSIEKLFF.

This clone showed up just once. The chain has TRBV5-1 and TRBJ2-5; possible D gene TRBD1, 7 bases. The germline V and J ends were trimmed by 4 bases and 5 bases, with 15 bases remaining between them. The CDR3 covers 14 residues. In germline, CDR1 is SGHRS, CDR2 YFSETQ. The CDR3, as DNA: TGCGCCAGCAGCCCCCCAGGGGGAGGCGAGACCCAGTACTTC. Amino acid sequence: CASSPPGGGETQYF.